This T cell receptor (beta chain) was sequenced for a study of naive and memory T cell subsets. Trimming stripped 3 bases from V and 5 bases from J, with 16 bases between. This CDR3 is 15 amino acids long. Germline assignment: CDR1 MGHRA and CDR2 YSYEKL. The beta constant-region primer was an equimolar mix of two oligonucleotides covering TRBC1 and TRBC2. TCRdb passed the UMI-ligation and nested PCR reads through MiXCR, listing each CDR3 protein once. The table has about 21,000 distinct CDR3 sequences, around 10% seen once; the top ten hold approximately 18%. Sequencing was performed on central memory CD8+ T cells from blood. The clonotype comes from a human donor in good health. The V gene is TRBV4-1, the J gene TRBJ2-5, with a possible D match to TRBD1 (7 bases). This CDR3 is CASSQQWPGGETQYF. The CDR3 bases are TGCGCCAGCAGCCAGCAGTGGCCAGGGGGGGAGACCCAGTACTTC.